This T cell receptor (beta chain) was retrieved from a study of human T cells and chemical hapten exposure. Across the whole study: Yields of TCR per sample differed, chiefly owing to small differences in pooled library volume.

Sample time point: patch test 1, 2 weeks after DPC sensitization. The treatment denotes: therapeutic diphenylcyclopropenone sensitization with weekly scalp DPC. The CDR3 is 16 residues long. V was trimmed by 0 bases and J by 9 bases, leaving 20 bases between them. Germline V gene data show CDR1 as LGHNA and CDR2 as YSLEER. The study used a library that attached unique molecular identifiers to individual cDNA molecules. TCRdb ran MiXCR on the RACE reads and lists one entry per CDR3 protein. The sample shows 370,000 or so distinct CDR3 sequences, 4% to 5.5% of them seen only once. Study outcomes and limitations: The immune response of these alopecia patients might not match healthy individuals'.

The sample holds many counts of this clonotype. The antigen remains unidentified. The TCR sequence derives from a woman aged 45 to 65 with alopecia areata. Some clones in this sample may be carry-over from other donors' samples. Sequenced material: whole blood, taken in connection with sensitization to the hapten diphenylcyclopropenone (DPC). The chain uses TRBV4-3 and TRBJ1-2; D not certain. The CDR3 sequence: CASSQDQLGRLWSYTF. CDR3 nucleotide sequence: TGCGCCAGCAGCCAAGATCAGCTGGGCAGACTATGGAGCTACACCTTC.